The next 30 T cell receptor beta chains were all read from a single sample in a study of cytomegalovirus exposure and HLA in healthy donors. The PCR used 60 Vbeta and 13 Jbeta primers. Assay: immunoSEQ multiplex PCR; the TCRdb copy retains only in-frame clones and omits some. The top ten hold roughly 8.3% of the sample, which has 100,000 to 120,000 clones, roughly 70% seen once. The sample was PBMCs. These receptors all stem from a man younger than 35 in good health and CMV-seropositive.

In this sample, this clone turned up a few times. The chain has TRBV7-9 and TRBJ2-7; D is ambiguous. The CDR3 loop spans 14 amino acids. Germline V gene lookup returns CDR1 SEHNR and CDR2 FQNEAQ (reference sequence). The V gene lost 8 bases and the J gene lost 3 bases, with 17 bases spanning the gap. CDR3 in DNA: TGTGCCAGCCGCCCAATCCCAGGAATCTACGAGCAGTACTTC. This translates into CASRPIPGIYEQYF.

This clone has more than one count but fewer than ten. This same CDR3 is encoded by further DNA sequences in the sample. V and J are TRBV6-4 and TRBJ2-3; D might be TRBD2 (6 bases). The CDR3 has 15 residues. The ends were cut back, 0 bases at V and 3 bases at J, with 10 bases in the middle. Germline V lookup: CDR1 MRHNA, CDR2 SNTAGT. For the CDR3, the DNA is TGTGCCAGCAGTGACTCGGCGGGGAGTACAGATACGCAGTATTTT. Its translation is CASSDSAGSTDTQYF.

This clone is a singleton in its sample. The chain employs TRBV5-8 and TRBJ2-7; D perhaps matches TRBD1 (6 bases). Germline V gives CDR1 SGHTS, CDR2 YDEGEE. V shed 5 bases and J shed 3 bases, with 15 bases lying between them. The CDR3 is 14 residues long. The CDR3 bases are TGTGCCAGCAGTTCAGGGGACCTATTCTACGAGCAGTACGTC. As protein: CASSSGDLFYEQYV.

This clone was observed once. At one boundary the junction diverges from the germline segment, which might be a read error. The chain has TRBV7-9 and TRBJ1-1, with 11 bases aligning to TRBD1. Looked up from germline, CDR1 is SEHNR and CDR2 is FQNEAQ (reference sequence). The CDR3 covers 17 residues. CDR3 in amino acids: CSSSSLRTGGLNTEAFF. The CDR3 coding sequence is TGTTCCAGCAGCTCACTTAGGACAGGGGGCCTGAACACTGAAGCTTTCTTT.

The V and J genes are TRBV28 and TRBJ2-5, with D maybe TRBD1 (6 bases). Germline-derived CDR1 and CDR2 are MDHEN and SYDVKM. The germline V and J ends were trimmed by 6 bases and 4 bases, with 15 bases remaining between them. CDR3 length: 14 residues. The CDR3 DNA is TGTGCCAGCAGAACCCTGGGGGCAGGAGAGACCCAGTACTTC. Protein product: CASRTLGAGETQYF. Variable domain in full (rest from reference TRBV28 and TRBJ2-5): DVKVTQSSRYLVKRTGEKVFLECVQDMDHENMFWYRQDPGLGLRLIYFSYDVKMKEKGDIPEGYSVSREKKERFSLILESASTNQTSMYLCASRTLGAGETQYFGPGTRLLVL.

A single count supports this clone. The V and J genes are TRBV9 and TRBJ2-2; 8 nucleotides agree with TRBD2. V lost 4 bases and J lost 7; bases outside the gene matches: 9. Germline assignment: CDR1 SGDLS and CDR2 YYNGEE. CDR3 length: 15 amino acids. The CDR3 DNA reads TGTGCCAGCAGCCCAATAGGCGGGGGGAACGGGGAGCTGTTTTTT. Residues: CASSPIGGGNGELFF.

The CDR3 DNA is TGTGCCAGCAGCTTAGCGGCTGGAAACACTGAAGCTTTCTTT. The encoded protein is CASSLAAGNTEAFF. The chain uses TRBV7-3 and TRBJ1-1; D unresolved. The CDR3 contains 14 residues. V shed 2 bases and J shed 2 bases, with 9 bases lying between them. Germline V gives CDR1 SGHTA, CDR2 FQGTGA.

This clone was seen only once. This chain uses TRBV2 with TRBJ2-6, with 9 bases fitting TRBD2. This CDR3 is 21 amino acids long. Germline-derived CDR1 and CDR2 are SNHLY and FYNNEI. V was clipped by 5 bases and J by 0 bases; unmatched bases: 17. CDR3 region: CASSYRPRGGQASSGANVLTF. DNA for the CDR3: TGTGCCAGCAGTTACCGCCCGCGGGGGGGGCAAGCAAGCTCTGGGGCCAACGTCCTGACTTTC.

This CDR3 reads CASSLGLDQETQYF. The CDR3 DNA reads as TGTGCCAGCAGCTTGGGACTAGACCAAGAGACCCAGTACTTC. The chain joins TRBV5-4 to TRBJ2-5; perhaps TRBD2 as D (6 bases). The CDR3 covers 14 residues. Trimming took 0 bases from V and 0 from J, leaving 6 bases between them. Germline V gene sequence: CDR1 SGHNT, CDR2 YYREEE (reference sequence).

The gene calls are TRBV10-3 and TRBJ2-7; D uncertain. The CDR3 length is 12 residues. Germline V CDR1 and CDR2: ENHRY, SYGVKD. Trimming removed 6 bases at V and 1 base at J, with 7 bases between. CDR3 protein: CAISDGSYEQYV. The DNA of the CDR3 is TGTGCCATCAGCGACGGGTCCTACGAGCAGTACGTC.

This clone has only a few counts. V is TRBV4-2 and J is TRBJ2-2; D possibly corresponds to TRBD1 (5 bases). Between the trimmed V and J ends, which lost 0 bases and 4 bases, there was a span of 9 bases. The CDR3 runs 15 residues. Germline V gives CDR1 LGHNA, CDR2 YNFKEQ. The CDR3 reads CASSQDDSSTGELFF. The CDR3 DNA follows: TGTGCCAGCAGCCAAGATGACAGTTCCACCGGGGAGCTGTTTTTT.

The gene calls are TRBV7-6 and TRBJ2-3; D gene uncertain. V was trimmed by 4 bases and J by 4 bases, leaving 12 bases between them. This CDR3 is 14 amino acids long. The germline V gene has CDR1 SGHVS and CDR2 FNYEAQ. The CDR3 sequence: CASSSRHGSDTQYF. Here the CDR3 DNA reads TGTGCCAGCAGCTCCCGACATGGTTCAGATACGCAGTATTTT. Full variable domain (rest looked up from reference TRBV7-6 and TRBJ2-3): GAGVSQSPRYKVTKRGQDVALRCDPISGHVSLYWYRQALGQGPEFLTYFNYEAQQDKSGLPNDRFSAERPEGSISTLTIQRTEQRDSAMYRCASSSRHGSDTQYFGPGTRLTVL.

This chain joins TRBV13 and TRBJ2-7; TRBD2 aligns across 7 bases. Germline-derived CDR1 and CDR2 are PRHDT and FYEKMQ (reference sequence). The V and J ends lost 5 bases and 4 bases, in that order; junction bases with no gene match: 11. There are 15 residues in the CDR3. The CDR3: CASSPGLGTRYEQYF. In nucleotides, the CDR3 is TGTGCCAGCAGCCCAGGACTAGGGACGCGGTACGAGCAGTACTTC.

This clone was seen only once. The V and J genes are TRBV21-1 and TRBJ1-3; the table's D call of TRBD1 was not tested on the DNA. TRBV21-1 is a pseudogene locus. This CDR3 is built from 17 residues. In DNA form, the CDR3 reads TGTGCCAGCAGCATAAAAGGGCCTAACGGACAAGGAAACACCATATATTTT. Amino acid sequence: CASSIKGPNGQGNTIYF.

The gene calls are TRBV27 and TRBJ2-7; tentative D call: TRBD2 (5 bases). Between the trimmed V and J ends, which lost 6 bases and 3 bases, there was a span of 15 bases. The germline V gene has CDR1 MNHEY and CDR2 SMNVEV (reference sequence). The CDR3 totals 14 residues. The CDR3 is CASRDKLVNYEQYF. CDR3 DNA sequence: TGTGCCAGCAGGGATAAACTAGTAAACTACGAGCAGTACTTC.

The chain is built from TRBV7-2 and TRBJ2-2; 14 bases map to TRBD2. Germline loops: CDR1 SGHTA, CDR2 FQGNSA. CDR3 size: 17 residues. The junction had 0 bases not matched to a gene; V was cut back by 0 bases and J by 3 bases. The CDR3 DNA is TGTGCCAGCAGCTTAGCGGGACTAGCGGGGGACACCGGGGAGCTGTTTTTT. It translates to CASSLAGLAGDTGELFF.

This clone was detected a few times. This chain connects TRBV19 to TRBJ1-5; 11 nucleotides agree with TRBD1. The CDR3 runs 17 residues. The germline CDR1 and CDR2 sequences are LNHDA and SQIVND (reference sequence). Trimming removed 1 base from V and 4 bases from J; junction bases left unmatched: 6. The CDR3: CASSIGGQGGPNQPQHF. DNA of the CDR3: TGTGCCAGTAGTATAGGGGGACAGGGGGGGCCGAATCAGCCCCAGCATTTT.

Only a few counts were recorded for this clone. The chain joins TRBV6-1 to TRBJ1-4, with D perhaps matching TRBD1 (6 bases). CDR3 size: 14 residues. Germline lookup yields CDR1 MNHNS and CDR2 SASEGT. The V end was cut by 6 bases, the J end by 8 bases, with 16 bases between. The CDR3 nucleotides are TGTGCCAGCAGCATACAGGGCGTCTTAGAAAAACTGTTTTTT. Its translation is CASSIQGVLEKLFF.

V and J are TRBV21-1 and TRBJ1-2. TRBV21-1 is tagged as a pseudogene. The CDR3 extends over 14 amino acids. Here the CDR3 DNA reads TGTGCCAGCAGCAAACGGTTATCTGACTATGGCTACACCTTC. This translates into CASSKRLSDYGYTF.

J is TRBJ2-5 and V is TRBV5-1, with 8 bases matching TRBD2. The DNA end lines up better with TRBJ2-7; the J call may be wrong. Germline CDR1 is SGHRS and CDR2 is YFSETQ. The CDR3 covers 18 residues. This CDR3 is CASSLLTADRGGAYEQYF. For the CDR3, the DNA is TGCGCCAGCAGCCTCTTGACAGCGGATCGGGGGGGCGCCTACGAGCAGTACTTC.

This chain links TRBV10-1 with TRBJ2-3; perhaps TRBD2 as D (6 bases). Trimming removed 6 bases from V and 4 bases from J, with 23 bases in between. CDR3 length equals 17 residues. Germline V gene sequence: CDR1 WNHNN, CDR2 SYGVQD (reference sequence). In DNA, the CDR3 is TGCGCCAGCAGCAATTCCGGTTCTAGCAGGGAGGCAGATACGCAGTATTTT. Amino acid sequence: CASSNSGSSREADTQYF.

CDR3 protein: CASSLGLPTYNEQFF. DNA for the CDR3: TGTGCCAGCTCACTCGGACTACCAACCTACAATGAGCAGTTCTTC. The chain couples TRBV18 to TRBJ2-1, with D maybe TRBD2 (6 bases). This CDR3 region has 15 residues. CDR1 is KGHSH and CDR2 is LQKENI in the germline V gene. V was cut by 4 bases and J by 2 bases, with 12 bases left in between.

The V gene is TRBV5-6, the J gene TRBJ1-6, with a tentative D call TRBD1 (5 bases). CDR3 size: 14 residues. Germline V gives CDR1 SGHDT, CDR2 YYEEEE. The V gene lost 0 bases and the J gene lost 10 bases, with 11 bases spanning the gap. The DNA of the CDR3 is TGTGCCAGCAGCTTGGGCAGGGAGGAATCACCCCTCCACTTT. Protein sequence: CASSLGREESPLHF.

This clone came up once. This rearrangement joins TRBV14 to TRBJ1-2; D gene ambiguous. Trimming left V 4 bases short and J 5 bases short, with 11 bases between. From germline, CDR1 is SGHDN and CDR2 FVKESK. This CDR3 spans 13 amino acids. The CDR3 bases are TGTGCCAGCAGCCCGTATCATCTATATGGCTACACCTTC. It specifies CASSPYHLYGYTF. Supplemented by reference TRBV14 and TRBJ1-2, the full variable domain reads EAGVTQFPSHSVIEKGQTVTLRCDPISGHDNLYWYRRVMGKEIKFLLHFVKESKQDESGMPNNRFLAERTGGTYSTLKVQPAELEDSGVYFCASSPYHLYGYTFGSGTRLTVV.

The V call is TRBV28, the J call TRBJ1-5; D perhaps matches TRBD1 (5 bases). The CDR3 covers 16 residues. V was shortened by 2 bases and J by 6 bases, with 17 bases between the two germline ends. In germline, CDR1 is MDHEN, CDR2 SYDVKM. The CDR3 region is CASSLKGPPGVQPQHF. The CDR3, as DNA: TGTGCCAGCAGTTTAAAGGGGCCCCCGGGGGTTCAGCCCCAGCATTTT.

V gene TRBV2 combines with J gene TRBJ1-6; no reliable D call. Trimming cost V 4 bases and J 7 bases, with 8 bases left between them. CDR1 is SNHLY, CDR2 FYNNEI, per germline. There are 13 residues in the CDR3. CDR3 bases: TGTGCCAGCAGTGCGGAGTCGAATTCACCCCTCCACTTT. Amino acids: CASSAESNSPLHF.

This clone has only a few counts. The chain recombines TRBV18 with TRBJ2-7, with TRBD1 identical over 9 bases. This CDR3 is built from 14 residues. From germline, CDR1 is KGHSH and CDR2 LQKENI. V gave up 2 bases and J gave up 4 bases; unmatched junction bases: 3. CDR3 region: CASSPRQGGYEQYV. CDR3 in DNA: TGTGCCAGCTCACCAAGACAGGGGGGATACGAGCAGTACGTC.

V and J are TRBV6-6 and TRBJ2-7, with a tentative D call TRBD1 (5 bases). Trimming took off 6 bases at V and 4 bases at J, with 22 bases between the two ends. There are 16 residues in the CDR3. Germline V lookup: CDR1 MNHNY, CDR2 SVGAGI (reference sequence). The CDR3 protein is CASSLDPLPGWYEQYF. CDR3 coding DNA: TGTGCCAGCAGCCTAGACCCCCTGCCAGGGTGGTACGAGCAGTACTTC.

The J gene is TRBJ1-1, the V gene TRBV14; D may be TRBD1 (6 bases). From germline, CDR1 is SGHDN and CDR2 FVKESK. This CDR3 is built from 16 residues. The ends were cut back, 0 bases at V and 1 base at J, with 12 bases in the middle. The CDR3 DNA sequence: TGTGCCAGCAGCCAAGACCTATGGGGGCCGAACACTGAAGCTTTCTTT. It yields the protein CASSQDLWGPNTEAFF.

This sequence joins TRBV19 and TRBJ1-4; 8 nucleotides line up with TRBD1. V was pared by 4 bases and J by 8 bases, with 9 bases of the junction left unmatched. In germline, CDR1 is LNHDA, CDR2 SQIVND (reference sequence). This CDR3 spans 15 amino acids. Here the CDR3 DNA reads TGTGCCAGTAGTACCCCTGGACAGGGCCACGAAAAACTGTTTTTT. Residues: CASSTPGQGHEKLFF. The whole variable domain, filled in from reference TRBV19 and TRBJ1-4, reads DGGITQSPKYLFRKEGQNVTLSCEQNLNHDAMYWYRQDPGQGLRLIYYSQIVNDFQKGDIAEGYSVSREKKESFPLTVTSAQKNPTAFYLCASSTPGQGHEKLFFGSGTQLSVL.